Listed here are 4 T cell receptor beta chains from one sample, sequenced in a study of cytomegalovirus exposure and HLA in healthy donors. Primers for the PCR totalled 60 Vbeta and 13 Jbeta. TCRdb's table, derived via immunoSEQ multiplex PCR, lists solely in-frame clones and lacks some. The repertoire has about 130,000 clones, 80% of them found once; the top ten carry approximately 1.2%. The sample taken for sequencing was PBMCs. The receptors come from a female donor in good health and CMV-seronegative.

Here the CDR3 reads CASSAHSGTSYEQYF. The CDR3 DNA reads as TGCGCCAGCAGCGCCCATAGCGGAACGTCCTACGAGCAGTACTTC. This sequence joins TRBV4-1 and TRBJ2-7; maybe TRBD2 (6 bases). V lost 5 bases, J lost 1 base, and 15 bases lay in between. CDR1 and CDR2 from the germline V gene are MGHRA and YSYEKL. The CDR3 is 15 residues long.

The V and J genes are TRBV21-1 and TRBJ2-3; the D call of TRBD1 is as the table states it, not checked on the DNA. TRBV21-1 is a pseudogene locus. The CDR3 runs to 18 residues. CDR3 DNA sequence: TGTGCCAGCAGCTCCCGACAGGGGGCTACTCACACGCCAGATACGCAGTATTTT. This gives the protein CASSSRQGATHTPDTQYF.

This clone was recorded a few times. The J gene is TRBJ2-3, the V gene TRBV27; 8 bases fit TRBD1. Germline CDR1 is MNHEY and CDR2 is SMNVEV (reference sequence). The V gene end was trimmed by 8 bases and the J gene end by 4 bases; junction bases not matched to a gene: 5. The CDR3 length is 13 residues. The CDR3 sequence: CASQTGAADTQYF. The CDR3 DNA reads TGTGCCAGCCAGACAGGGGCTGCAGATACGCAGTATTTT.

This clone has a handful of counts. V usage is TRBV2 and J usage is TRBJ2-7; D possibly corresponds to TRBD1 (6 bases). V was pared by 6 bases and J by 0 bases, with 12 bases between. Looked up from germline, CDR1 is SNHLY and CDR2 is FYNNEI. The CDR3 is 14 amino acids. The CDR3 protein is CASRERTVSYEQYF. The CDR3 bases are TGTGCCAGCAGAGAAAGGACAGTCTCCTACGAGCAGTACTTC.